The 7 T cell receptor delta chains in this list originate from one sample, sequenced in a study of γδ T cells in repeated Plasmodium falciparum infection. TCRdb reanalysed the multiplex PCR reads via CATT. This table has 50,000 to 60,000 delta-chain clones, roughly 2% appearing once. Flow sorting of PBMC yielded separate Vgamma9/Vdelta2+ and Vdelta2-negative gammadelta T cell populations for bulk repertoire analysis. The specimen sequenced was gamma-delta T cells from blood. The receptors stem from a pool of human donors (malaria-infected and uninfected, not separated).

A note on this clone: This likely reflects a read error, since a far larger clone is one base away. Other nucleotide sequences from this sample produce the same CDR3. The chain uses TRDV1 and TRDJ1, with 11 bases fitting TRDD3. Germline matching of the DNA provided the J gene here, since TCRdb leaves it blank. In germline, CDR1 is TSWWSYY, CDR2 QGS. Trimming cost V 8 bases and J 0 bases; bases outside gene matches: 26. The CDR3 has 22 residues. The CDR3 sequence is CALSKYRNWGITLGLYTDKLIF. The CDR3 nucleotides are TGTGCTCTTAGTAAGTACCGCAACTGGGGGATAACTTTGGGATTGTACACCGATAAACTCATCTTT.

This clone was counted many times. This DNA's translation differs at residue 4 from TCRdb's protein, which comes from a much larger clone; a read error is likely, and the protein shown is translated from the DNA. The genes are TRDV2 and TRDJ4; 12 nucleotides match TRDD3. The J gene comes from matching the DNA to germline here; TCRdb lacks it. The V and J ends lost 5 bases and 1 base, in that order; junction bases with no gene match: 10. Germline CDR1 is GEAIGNYY and CDR2 is EKD. The CDR3 contains 16 residues. The DNA of the CDR3 is TGTGCCTGTGGCACGGTCTGGGGGATACGTGACAGACCCCTGATCTTT. It codes for CACGTVWGIRDRPLIF.

With regard to this clone: This is likely an artifact of a read error, given a far larger clone one base away. Other DNA sequences in the same sample also yield this CDR3. The chain combines TRDV1 with TRDJ1; 10 bases match TRDD3. Here the J gene came from matching the DNA to germline, since TCRdb omits it. The CDR3 has 26 amino acids. Germline CDR1 is TSWWSYY and CDR2 is QGS. After removal of 3 bases from V and 0 bases from J, the junction contained 34 bases not matched to a gene. CDR3 loop: CALGERTIVLPMRGGYAVLYTDKLIF. DNA of the CDR3: TGTGCTCTTGGGGAGCGAACGATTGTCCTACCGATGAGAGGGGGATACGCCGTTTTATACACCGATAAACTCATCTTT.

In this sample, this clone turned up a few times. The TCRdb record carries a much larger clone's protein, which differs from this DNA's translation at residue 4; a read error is the likely cause, and the protein listed here is the DNA translation. This chain uses TRDV1 with TRDJ1; D might be TRDD2 (9 bases). TCRdb lists no J gene, so it was determined here by aligning the DNA to germline. CDR3 size: 26 residues. Germline V gene sequence: CDR1 TSWWSYY, CDR2 QGS. CDR3 region: CALEELALSPSYIEGYAKQYTDKLIF. DNA of the CDR3: TGTGCTCTTGAGGAACTGGCCCTTTCCCCTTCCTACATCGAGGGATACGCCAAACAGTACACCGATAAACTCATCTTT.

This clone was found a few times. A read error likely explains this, since a far larger clone differs by one base. The same CDR3 is also encoded by other DNA sequences in this sample. This chain links TRDV2 with TRDJ1, with 13 bases matching TRDD3. Matching the DNA to germline supplied the J gene, which TCRdb does not give. This CDR3 spans 18 amino acids. Germline CDR1 GEAIGNYY, CDR2 EKD. CDR3 in amino acids: CACDTGVYWGIRADKLIF. The CDR3 region has the DNA TGCGCCTGTGACACCGGGGTATACTGGGGGATACGGGCCGATAAACTCATCTTT.

Points on this clone: TCRdb has a much larger clone's protein, which differs at residue 15 from the translation of this DNA, likely because of a read error; what is shown is the protein translated from the DNA. The chain employs TRDV1 and TRDJ1, with 10 bases identical to TRDD3. Germline matching of the DNA provided the J gene here, since TCRdb leaves it blank. V gave up 0 bases and J gave up 1 base; unmatched junction bases: 17. The germline V gene has CDR1 TSWWSYY and CDR2 QGS. The CDR3 covers 21 residues. Here the CDR3 reads CALGELGDTLAGAFSTDKLIF. CDR3 DNA sequence: TGTGCTCTTGGGGAACTGGGGGATACGCTCGCCGGGGCCTTTAGCACCGATAAACTCATCTTT.

This clone was observed many times. CDR3 sequence: CALGDHPSYFYWGIRTDKLIF. Here the CDR3 DNA reads TGTGCTCTTGGGGACCATCCTTCCTATTTTTACTGGGGGATCCGCACCGATAAACTCATCTTT. The V and J genes are TRDV1 and TRDJ1; TRDD3 matches 10 bases. TCRdb does not report a J gene; here it was assigned by matching the DNA to germline references. The J segment lost 1 base and the V segment lost 3 bases, leaving 20 bases of the junction unmatched. Germline loops: CDR1 TSWWSYY, CDR2 QGS. The CDR3 loop spans 21 amino acids.